A single sample gave rise to the 8 T cell receptor beta chains below, sequenced in a study of metastatic and nonmetastatic thyroid tumors. TCRdb re-called the PCR reads with MiXCR. This table has 25,000 to 35,000 clones, around 15% appearing once. None of the patients had undergone any treatment ahead of thyroid surgery. The sample was blood. The receptors were gathered from a female donor with papillary thyroid cancer or a benign thyroid nodule (not recorded which). Some clones in this sample may be carry-over from other donors' samples.

This clone appeared many times. V gene TRBV28 combines with J gene TRBJ2-5; the match to TRBD1 covers 7 bases. The CDR3 covers 15 residues. V trimming: 2 bases; J trimming: 1 base; junction bases outside the gene matches: 4. Germline V gene sequence: CDR1 MDHEN, CDR2 SYDVKM. The CDR3 protein is CASSLPGTAQETQYF. DNA of the CDR3: TGTGCCAGCAGTTTACCCGGGACAGCCCAAGAGACCCAGTACTTC.

Notes on this clone: The junction shows a germline mismatch at one end, possibly a read error. This rearrangement joins TRBV12-3 or TRBV12-4 to TRBJ2-7, with D possibly matching TRBD2 (5 bases). This CDR3 is 13 amino acids long. As DNA, the CDR3 is TGTGCCAGCACCCCCGGTGGGAGCAACGATCAGTACTTC. Translation: CASTPGGSNDQYF.

On this clone itself: This may stem from a read error, because a much larger clone lies one nucleotide away. The V and J genes are TRBV18 and TRBJ1-6; no reliable D call. This CDR3 comprises 18 residues. The germline V gene has CDR1 KGHSH and CDR2 LQKENI. The V end lost 3 bases, the J end lost 7 bases, and 22 bases lay between the germline ends. CDR3 in DNA: TGTGCCAGCTCACCGCAGTGGGCTGATCCCTACGAGAATTCACCCCTCCACTTT. Translation gives CASSPQWADPYENSPLHF.

This clone was found many times. The chain combines TRBV6-4 with TRBJ2-2, with D possibly called TRBD1 or TRBD2 (6 bases each). The CDR3 extends over 20 amino acids. The V and J ends lost 7 bases and 6 bases respectively, with 33 bases between them. Germline lookup yields CDR1 MRHNA and CDR2 SNTAGT. CDR3 sequence: CASTVLGGGTSTGRPGELFF. The CDR3 coding sequence is TGTGCCAGCACCGTATTGGGCGGCGGGACATCAACCGGGAGACCCGGGGAGCTGTTTTTT.

In its sample, this clone was seen many times. V gene TRBV19 combines with J gene TRBJ1-3; the D is unclear. V was shortened by 5 bases and J by 0 bases, with 8 bases between the two germline ends. Germline loops: CDR1 LNHDA, CDR2 SQIVND (reference sequence). The CDR3 is made up of 14 amino acids. In nucleotides, the CDR3 is TGTGCCAGTAGTGAGAACCTCTCTGGAAACACCATATATTTT. Its protein product is CASSENLSGNTIYF.

In this sample, this clone turned up a few times. V is TRBV6-5 and J is TRBJ1-1; D not resolved. V was cut by 3 bases and J by 0 bases, with 8 bases left in between. This CDR3 region has 14 residues. Per the germline V gene, CDR1 is MNHEY and CDR2 is SVGAGI. The DNA of the CDR3 is TGTGCCAGCAGTTATGGACGGCTGAACACTGAAGCTTTCTTT. Encoded protein: CASSYGRLNTEAFF.

This clone has at least ten counts. The rearrangement uses TRBV12-3 or TRBV12-4 and TRBJ1-1; the D gene is possibly TRBD1 (6 bases). This CDR3 spans 15 amino acids. The V gene lost 2 bases and the J gene lost 4 bases, with 14 bases spanning the gap. For the CDR3, the DNA is TGTGCCAGCAGTTTAATTGGGGGCAGAGGCACTGAAGCTTTCTTT. This sequence encodes CASSLIGGRGTEAFF.

This clone showed up many times. Other DNA sequences within the sample encode an identical CDR3. The chain employs TRBV2 and TRBJ2-1; TRBD1 aligns across 7 bases. The CDR3 is 14 amino acids. CDR1 SNHLY and CDR2 FYNNEI come from the germline V gene. V shed 4 bases, J shed 6 bases, and the junction held 6 bases outside the gene matches. CDR3 residues: CASSAYRGSNEQFF. The CDR3 DNA sequence: TGTGCCAGCAGTGCCTACAGGGGAAGCAATGAGCAGTTCTTC.